These 18 T cell receptor beta chains originate from one sample sequenced in a study of cytomegalovirus exposure and HLA in healthy donors. The PCR ran on 60 Vbeta and 13 Jbeta primers. Produced via immunoSEQ multiplex PCR; TCRdb's table is partial and in-frame only. The sample yields about 170,000 clones, roughly 86% seen once. The sample taken for sequencing was PBMCs. These receptors were collected from a girl aged 10 to 17 in good health and CMV-seropositive.

The rearrangement links TRBV7-6 to TRBJ2-1; 10 bases line up with TRBD1. The junction had 13 bases not matched to a gene; V was cut back by 3 bases and J by 2 bases. CDR1 is SGHVS and CDR2 is FNYEAQ in the germline V gene. This CDR3 has 19 amino acids. CDR3 residues: CASSLGPGTGVSPYNEQFF. The DNA of the CDR3 is TGTGCCAGCAGCTTGGGTCCCGGGACAGGGGTGAGTCCCTACAATGAGCAGTTCTTC.

The V gene is TRBV9, the J gene TRBJ1-2; 7 positions match TRBD1. The J segment lost 8 bases and the V segment lost 4 bases, leaving 11 bases of the junction unmatched. The germline V gene has CDR1 SGDLS and CDR2 YYNGEE. This CDR3 spans 14 amino acids. The CDR3 spells CASSFNTGALGYTF. CDR3 nucleotides: TGTGCCAGCAGCTTCAACACAGGGGCTTTGGGCTACACCTTC.

The rearrangement links TRBV5-4 to TRBJ2-1; TRBD2 might be the D (6 bases). V gave up 4 bases and J gave up 13 bases, with 18 bases separating them. From germline, CDR1 is SGHNT and CDR2 YYREEE (reference sequence). The CDR3 has 13 amino acids. This chain's CDR3 is CASSPANGDSQFF. The CDR3, as DNA: TGTGCCAGCAGCCCGGCCAACGGGGACTCCCAGTTCTTC. Based on the CDR3 plus reference TRBV5-4 and TRBJ2-1, the full variable domain is ETGVTQSPTHLIKTRGQQVTLRCSSQSGHNTVSWYQQALGQGPQFIFQYYREEENGRGNFPPRFSGLQFPNYSSELNVNALELDDSALYLCASSPANGDSQFFGPGTRLTVL.

This clone was picked up a small number of times. The chain combines TRBV9 with TRBJ2-3; TRBD1 is a possible D gene (5 bases). The V gene lost 1 base and the J gene lost 6 bases, with 6 bases spanning the gap. CDR3 length: 12 amino acids. Germline CDR1 is SGDLS and CDR2 is YYNGEE. CDR3 region: CASSVKGDTQYF. The CDR3 nucleotides are TGTGCCAGCAGCGTAAAGGGGGATACGCAGTATTTT. Based on the CDR3 plus reference TRBV9 and TRBJ2-3, the full variable domain is DSGVTQTPKHLITATGQRVTLRCSPRSGDLSVYWYQQSLDQGLQFLIQYYNGEERAKGNILERFSAQQFPDLHSELNLSSLELGDSALYFCASSVKGDTQYFGPGTRLTVL.

This chain links TRBV4-1 with TRBJ1-6; 7 bases fit TRBD1. Germline V lookup: CDR1 MGHRA, CDR2 YSYEKL. Trimming at V came to 3 bases and at J to 1 base, leaving 9 bases not matched to a gene. This CDR3 region has 18 residues. CDR3: CASSQRTTGVSYNSPLHF. As DNA, the CDR3 is TGCGCCAGCAGCCAGAGGACCACAGGGGTGTCCTATAATTCACCCCTCCACTTT.

The V and J genes are TRBV5-4 and TRBJ1-1; D remains ambiguous. This CDR3 comprises 13 residues. Germline V lookup: CDR1 SGHNT, CDR2 YYREEE (reference sequence). Deletions cut 0 bases from V and 8 bases from J, with 11 bases between. CDR3 amino acids: CASSLAQANEAFF. CDR3 DNA sequence: TGTGCCAGCAGCTTGGCCCAGGCGAACGAAGCTTTCTTT.

This clone was recorded once. The chain uses TRBV9 and TRBJ2-1; maybe TRBD1 (6 bases). CDR1 is SGDLS, CDR2 YYNGEE, per germline. The CDR3 runs to 14 residues. Trimming took off 4 bases at V and 7 bases at J, with 15 bases between the two ends. The CDR3 DNA reads TGTGCCAGCAGCACCCCGACAGGCAGTAATGAGCAGTTCTTC. Translation: CASSTPTGSNEQFF.

J is TRBJ1-5 and V is TRBV4-1; D not certain. Trimming shortened V by 0 bases and J by 4 bases, and 10 bases separated the two germline ends. Per germline, CDR1 MGHRA and CDR2 YSYEKL. This CDR3 has 15 residues. The CDR3 here is CASSQDGQLNQPQHF. For the CDR3, the DNA is TGCGCCAGCAGCCAAGATGGTCAGTTAAATCAGCCCCAGCATTTT.

V is TRBV7-9 and J is TRBJ2-5; maybe TRBD2 (6 bases). The J call may be faulty, since TRBJ2-7 better matches the DNA end. Germline CDR1 SEHNR, CDR2 FQNEAQ (reference sequence). There are 12 residues in the CDR3. The CDR3 bases are TGTGCCAGCAGCGCGGGGACGTACGAGCAGTACTTC. It encodes CASSAGTYEQYF.

This clone showed up just once. This chain joins TRBV6-4 and TRBJ2-7, with D possibly matching TRBD1 (6 bases). The germline gives CDR1 MRHNA, CDR2 SNTAGT. The CDR3 is 14 amino acids. The V end lost 0 bases, the J end lost 3 bases, and 9 bases lay between the germline ends. CDR3 amino acids: CASSDSADSYEQYF. The CDR3 DNA reads as TGTGCCAGCAGTGACTCGGCGGACAGCTACGAGCAGTACTTC.

This clone was seen once. The V call is TRBV7-6, the J call TRBJ2-7, with D perhaps TRBD1 (5 bases). The CDR3 has 15 amino acids. V was shortened by 5 bases and J by 2 bases, with 16 bases between the two germline ends. Looked up from germline, CDR1 is SGHVS and CDR2 is FNYEAQ. The CDR3 loop is CASSGTDRHTYEQYF. CDR3 nucleotides: TGTGCCAGCAGCGGCACTGACAGACACACCTACGAGCAGTACTTC.

This chain links TRBV14 with TRBJ2-4; no clear D. The V and J ends lost 1 base and 0 bases respectively, with 13 bases between them. The CDR3 has 17 residues. Germline V lookup: CDR1 SGHDN, CDR2 FVKESK. In DNA, the CDR3 is TGTGCCAGCAGCCAAGGTGTACCTACCTTAGCCAAAAACATTCAGTACTTC. It codes for CASSQGVPTLAKNIQYF. The variable domain in full, with the rest retrieved from reference TRBV14 and TRBJ2-4, is EAGVTQFPSHSVIEKGQTVTLRCDPISGHDNLYWYRRVMGKEIKFLLHFVKESKQDESGMPNNRFLAERTGGTYSTLKVQPAELEDSGVYFCASSQGVPTLAKNIQYFGAGTRLSVL.

On this clone: Other DNA variants within this sample encode the same CDR3. This CDR3 is CASSPEQNYGYTF. In DNA, the CDR3 is TGTGCCAGCTCACCAGAACAGAACTATGGCTACACCTTC. The V call is TRBV18, the J call TRBJ1-2; no definite D call. Germline lookup yields CDR1 KGHSH and CDR2 LQKENI. This CDR3 has 13 residues. Trimming took 2 bases from V and 2 from J, leaving 6 bases between them.

The V gene is TRBV19, the J gene TRBJ1-5; D is unresolved. V dropped 1 base and J dropped 4 bases, with 8 bases sitting between them. CDR3 size: 14 residues. Germline V CDR1 and CDR2: LNHDA, SQIVND (reference sequence). CDR3 amino acids: CASSIVVENQPQHF. DNA of the CDR3: TGTGCCAGTAGTATAGTAGTGGAGAATCAGCCCCAGCATTTT.

The chain couples TRBV4-1 to TRBJ1-6; D uncertain. Deletions cut 0 bases from V and 2 bases from J, with 8 bases between. CDR1 and CDR2 from the germline V gene are MGHRA and YSYEKL. This CDR3 has 16 residues. DNA for the CDR3: TGCGCCAGCAGCCAAGAGAGGTTAGCCTATAATTCACCCCTCCACTTT. This encodes CASSQERLAYNSPLHF.

CDR3 in amino acids: CASSSFQGQDTGELFF. The CDR3, as DNA: TGTGCCAGCAGCTCCTTCCAGGGGCAGGACACCGGGGAGCTGTTTTTT. The chain is built from TRBV7-9 and TRBJ2-2; D perhaps matches TRBD1 (6 bases). The germline V and J ends were trimmed by 4 bases and 3 bases, with 15 bases remaining between them. Germline V CDR1 and CDR2: SEHNR, FQNEAQ (reference sequence). The CDR3 sequence is 16 residues long.

Comment on this clone: Relative to the germline gene, one junction end is altered; a read error may explain this. This chain connects TRBV13 to TRBJ2-7; 10 bases fit TRBD1. Germline V CDR1 and CDR2: PRHDT, FYEKMQ (reference sequence). CDR3 length: 16 amino acids. CDR3 region: CASSLGGDRGVYEQYF. The CDR3 DNA sequence: TGTGCCAGCAGCCTAGGCGGGGACAGGGGTGTCTACGAGCAGTACTTC. Supplemented by reference TRBV13 and TRBJ2-7, the full variable domain reads AAGVIQSPRHLIKEKRETATLKCYPIPRHDTVYWYQQGPGQDPQFLISFYEKMQSDKGSIPDRFSAQQFSDYHSELNMSSLELGDSALYFCASSLGGDRGVYEQYFGPGTRLTVT.

With regard to this clone: An end of the junction does not agree with germline; a read error may underlie this. The chain couples TRBV7-9 to TRBJ1-3, with unresolved D. The CDR3 covers 16 residues. CDR1 and CDR2 (germline): SEHNR, FQNEAQ (reference sequence). This CDR3 reads CSSSLPFLSSGNTIYF. DNA for the CDR3: TGTTCCAGCAGCCTCCCGTTCCTGAGCTCTGGAAACACCATATATTTT.